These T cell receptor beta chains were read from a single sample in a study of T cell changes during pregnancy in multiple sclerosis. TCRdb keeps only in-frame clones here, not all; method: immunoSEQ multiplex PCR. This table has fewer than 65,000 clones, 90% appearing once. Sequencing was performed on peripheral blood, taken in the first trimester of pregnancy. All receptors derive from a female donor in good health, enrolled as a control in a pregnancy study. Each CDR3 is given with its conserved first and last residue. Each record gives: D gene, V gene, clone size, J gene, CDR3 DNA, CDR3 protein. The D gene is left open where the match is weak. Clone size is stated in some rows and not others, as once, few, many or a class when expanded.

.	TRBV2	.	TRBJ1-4	TGTGCCAGCAAGGAGGACAGACTAACTAATGAAAAACTGTTTTTT	CASKEDRLTNEKLFF
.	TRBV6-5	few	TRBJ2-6	TGTGCCAGCAGTTACTCGTTCCTCTCTGGGGCCAACGTCCTGACTTTC	CASSYSFLSGANVLTF
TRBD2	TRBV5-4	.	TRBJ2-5	TGTGCCAGCAGCTTAGCCAGCGGGAGTGAGACCCAGTACTTC	CASSLASGSETQYF
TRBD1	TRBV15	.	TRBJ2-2	TGTGCCACCAGCCCTTGGACAGGGGGCCGGACCGGGGAGCTGTTTTTT	CATSPWTGGRTGELFF
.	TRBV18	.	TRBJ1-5	TGTGCCAGCTCACAGGGGTTGGATCAGCCCCAGCATTTT	CASSQGLDQPQHF
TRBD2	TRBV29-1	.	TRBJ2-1	TGCAGCGTCGCCTTGGGACTAGCGGGAATTTACAATGAGCAGTTCTTC	CSVALGLAGIYNEQFF
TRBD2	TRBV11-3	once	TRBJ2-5	TGTGCCAGCAGCTCCCCGGCCCCTAGCGGGGGGGAGACCCAGTACTTC	CASSSPAPSGGETQYF
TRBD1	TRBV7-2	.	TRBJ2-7	TGTGCCAGCAGCTTCGGGACAGTACCCTACGAGCAGTACTTC	CASSFGTVPYEQYF
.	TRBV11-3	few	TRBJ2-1	TGTGCCAGCAGCTTAGCGGGTCCTAGCTCCTACAATGAGCAGTTCTTC	CASSLAGPSSYNEQFF
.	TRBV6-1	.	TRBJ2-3	TGTGCCATCAGTGAGTCGGGTGCTCTGAGCACAGATACGCAGTATTTT	CAISESGALSTDTQYF
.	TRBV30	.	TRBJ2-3	TGTGCCTGGAGTGTAAAGGGGACAGATACGCAGTATTTT	CAWSVKGTDTQYF
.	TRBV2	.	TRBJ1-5	TGTGCCAGCAGTGTGGGGCAGAGAAATCAGCCCCAGCATTTT	CASSVGQRNQPQHF
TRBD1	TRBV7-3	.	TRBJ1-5	TGTGCCAGCAGCGAGGACAGGGATCAGCCCCAGCATTTT	CASSEDRDQPQHF
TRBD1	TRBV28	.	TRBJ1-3	TGTGCCAGCAGTTTACCGGAATTACAGGGGGCTTCGGGAAACACCATATATTTT	CASSLPELQGASGNTIYF
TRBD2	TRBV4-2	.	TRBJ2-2	TGTGCCAGCAGCCAAGGCGGGGGATCAATCGGGGAGCTGTTTTTT	CASSQGGGSIGELFF
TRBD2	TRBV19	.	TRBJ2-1	TGTGCCAGTAGTATAGAGGCTAGCGGGTTCCCTAGGGTCGATGAGCAGTTCTTC	CASSIEASGFPRVDEQFF
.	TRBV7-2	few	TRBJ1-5	TGTGCCAGCAGCTTAAGTAGCCGGAATCAGCCCCAGCATTTT	CASSLSSRNQPQHF
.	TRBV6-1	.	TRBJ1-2	TGTGCCAGCAGTGGGGACACCTCTAACTATGGCTACACCTTC	CASSGDTSNYGYTF
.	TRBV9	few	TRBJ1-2	TGTGCCAGCAGCGCGGACGGGGGGTATGGCTACACCTTC	CASSADGGYGYTF
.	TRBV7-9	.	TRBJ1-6	TGTGCCAGCAGCCCTGCCCGGTCCTCCGGGACCTATAATTCACCCCTCCACTTT	CASSPARSSGTYNSPLHF
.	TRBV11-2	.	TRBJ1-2	TGTGCCAGCAGCTTGCAGTCCTATGGCTACACCTTC	CASSLQSYGYTF
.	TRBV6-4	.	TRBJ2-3	TGTGCCAGCAGTGACGGGGGGGCTAGCACAGATACGCAGTATTTT	CASSDGGASTDTQYF
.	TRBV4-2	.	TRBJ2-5	TGTGCCAGCAGCCCCTTAGGGGGGGGTACCCAAGAGACCCAGTACTTC	CASSPLGGGTQETQYF
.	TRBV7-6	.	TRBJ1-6	TGTGCCAGCAGCTCGGGACATAGGTTTTTAGGACCCCTCCACTTT	CASSSGHRFLGPLHF
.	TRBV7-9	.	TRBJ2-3	TGTGCCAGCAGCGGGCCCACAGATACGCAGTATTTT	CASSGPTDTQYF
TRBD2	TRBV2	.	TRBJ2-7	TGTGCCAGCAGTGAAGCCAAGTGGACTAGATCTCTCGAGCAGTACTTC	CASSEAKWTRSLEQYF
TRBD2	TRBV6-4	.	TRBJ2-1	TGTGCCAGCAGTGACGGGACTAGCGGGAATGAGCAGTTCTTC	CASSDGTSGNEQFF
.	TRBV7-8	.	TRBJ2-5	TGTGCCAGCAGCTTAAATCTGGGGGGACGAGAGACCCAGTACTTC	CASSLNLGGRETQYF
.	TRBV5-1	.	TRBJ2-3	TGCGCCAGCAGCTTATGGACAGTCACAGATACGCAGTATTTT	CASSLWTVTDTQYF
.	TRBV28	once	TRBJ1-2	TGTGCCAGCAGTTTAAATCGCGGGGGAGGGTACGGCTACACCTTC	CASSLNRGGGYGYTF
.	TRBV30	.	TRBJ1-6	TGTGCCTGGAGCCCCCACACAGGGTACAATTCACCCCTCCACTTT	CAWSPHTGYNSPLHF
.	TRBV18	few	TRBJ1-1	TGTGCCAGCTCACCAAACAGTGACACTGAAGCTTTCTTT	CASSPNSDTEAFF
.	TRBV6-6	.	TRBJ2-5	TGTGCCAGCAGTTACTCGGCCTTAGCGGCACAAGAGACCCAGTACTTC	CASSYSALAAQETQYF
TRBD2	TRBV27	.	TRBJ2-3	TGTGCCAGCAGTATCTCGGAGGGCGGGAGGGCCGGAGATACGCAGTATTTT	CASSISEGGRAGDTQYF
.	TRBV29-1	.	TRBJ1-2	TGCAGCGCCACGACATCAACTAACTATGGCTACACCTTC	CSATTSTNYGYTF
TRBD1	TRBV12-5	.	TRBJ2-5	TGTGCTAGTACTCAACCGGGACAGGGCCAAGAGACCCAGTACTTC	CASTQPGQGQETQYF
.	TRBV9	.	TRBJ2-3	TGTGCCAGCAGCGTAATTCCGGGCACAGATACGCAGTATTTT	CASSVIPGTDTQYF
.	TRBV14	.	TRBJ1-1	TGTGCCAGCAGCGCCGACAGGAACACTGAAGCTTTCTTT	CASSADRNTEAFF
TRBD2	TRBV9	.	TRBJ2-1	TGTGCCAGCAGCGTAGATGGAGCGGGGACCTACAATGAGCAGTTCTTC	CASSVDGAGTYNEQFF
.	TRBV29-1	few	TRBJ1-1	TGCAGCGTTGTTAGGGGTCGCGACACTGAAGCTTTCTTT	CSVVRGRDTEAFF
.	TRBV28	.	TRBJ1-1	TGTGCCAGCAGTGGGAGGGGCCGACCCGACACTGAAGCTTTCTTT	CASSGRGRPDTEAFF
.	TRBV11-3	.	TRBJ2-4	TGTGCCAGCAGCGGTCGGGATGCCAAAAACATTCAGTACTTC	CASSGRDAKNIQYF